Shown below are 13 T cell receptor beta chains from a single sample sequenced in a study of blood T cell repertoires in COVID-19. TCRdb keeps only in-frame clones here, not all; method: immunoSEQ multiplex PCR. The profile covers some 300,000 clones, with more than 90% appearing a single time and roughly 3.9% taken by the ten largest. Sequencing was done on a sample of PBMCs or T cells enriched from blood (not recorded which). The source of these receptors is a woman in her 30s who had been exposed to COVID-19.

The chain carries TRBV5-4 and TRBJ2-2; 8 positions agree with TRBD1. The length of the CDR3 is 16 residues. Losses at the gene ends were 0 bases for V and 6 bases for J; bases not matched to a gene: 7. Germline lookup yields CDR1 SGHNT and CDR2 YYREEE (reference sequence). In nucleotides, the CDR3 is TGTGCCAGCAGCTTGGAAGCAGGGGGCTATTCCGGGGAGCTGTTTTTT. Protein product: CASSLEAGGYSGELFF.

This chain links TRBV11-2 with TRBJ2-7; 8 bases match TRBD1. This CDR3 contains 15 residues. Trimming removed 7 bases from V and 6 bases from J; junction bases left unmatched: 14. Germline values: CDR1 SGHAT, CDR2 FQNNGV. The CDR3 DNA reads TGTGCCAGCAAGGGGGACTTAACAGGGGGTCGCGAGCAGTACTTC. Its translation: CASKGDLTGGREQYF.

V is TRBV29-1 and J is TRBJ2-3; D possibly corresponds to TRBD1 (6 bases). The CDR3 spans 11 residues. Germline V gene lookup returns CDR1 SQVTM and CDR2 ANQGSEA. Deletions cut 7 bases from V and 6 bases from J, with 11 bases between. The CDR3: CSAGAGDTQYF. Here the CDR3 DNA reads TGCAGCGCAGGGGCCGGGGATACGCAGTATTTT.

This sequence joins TRBV19 and TRBJ1-2, with 9 bases that match TRBD1. The CDR3 spans 12 residues. Germline CDR1 is LNHDA and CDR2 is SQIVND (reference sequence). The junction had 8 bases not matched to a gene; V was cut back by 11 bases and J by 7 bases. The CDR3 DNA is TGTGCCTTACCGGGACAGGGAAGTGGCTACACCTTC. This gives the protein CALPGQGSGYTF. Using reference TRBV19 and TRBJ1-2 for the parts outside the CDR3, the full variable domain is DGGITQSPKYLFRKEGQNVTLSCEQNLNHDAMYWYRQDPGQGLRLIYYSQIVNDFQKGDIAEGYSVSREKKESFPLTVTSAQKNPTAFYLCALPGQGSGYTFGSGTRLTVV.

The sample holds one count of this clone. The genes are TRBV30 and TRBJ2-1, with D possibly matching TRBD1 (7 bases). V dropped 0 bases and J dropped 2 bases, with 14 bases sitting between them. Germline V lookup: CDR1 GTSNPN, CDR2 SVGIG (reference sequence). The CDR3 has 16 residues. In DNA, the CDR3 is TGTGCCTGGAGTGTACGGAGGGGGCGTACCTACAATGAGCAGTTCTTC. The encoded protein is CAWSVRRGRTYNEQFF.

CDR3 residues: CASSNDRGGVQLNGYTF. The CDR3 region has the DNA TGTGCCAGCAGTAACGACAGGGGAGGAGTTCAACTAAATGGCTACACCTTC. V is TRBV27 and J is TRBJ1-2, with TRBD1 matching over 8 bases. Unmatched junction bases numbered 17, after V lost 5 bases and J lost 6 bases. Germline V gives CDR1 MNHEY, CDR2 SMNVEV (reference sequence). This CDR3 region has 17 residues.

This chain joins TRBV5-1 and TRBJ2-2, with 8 nucleotides matching TRBD1. V lost 5 bases and J lost 6; bases outside the gene matches: 9. CDR3 length equals 15 residues. Germline lookup yields CDR1 SGHRS and CDR2 YFSETQ. Here the CDR3 DNA reads TGCGCCAGCAGTTCAGGGGGCAGGGGCGCCGGGGAGCTGTTTTTT. As protein: CASSSGGRGAGELFF.

The gene calls are TRBV12-3 or TRBV12-4 and TRBJ2-7; maybe TRBD1 (6 bases). The V end was cut by 7 bases, the J end by 0 bases, with 10 bases between. The CDR3 sequence is 13 residues long. The CDR3 DNA reads TGTGCCAGCAAGTTGGGGGCCTCCTACGAGCAGTACTTC. It codes for CASKLGASYEQYF.

A word on this clone: Other DNA sequences from this sample encode an identical CDR3 as well. The chain couples TRBV5-1 to TRBJ2-7; TRBD1 aligns across 9 bases. The CDR3 contains 13 residues. Germline V gene data show CDR1 as SGHRS and CDR2 as YFSETQ. The ends lost 7 bases at V and 2 bases at J; junction bases unmatched: 4. CDR3 nucleotides: TGCGCCAGCTCATGGGACAGGGCCTACGAGCAGTACTTC. It codes for CASSWDRAYEQYF.

The chain employs TRBV5-4 and TRBJ2-1, with 9 positions matching TRBD1. The CDR3 spans 15 residues. Unmatched junction bases numbered 4, after V lost 4 bases and J lost 2 bases. Germline V gene lookup returns CDR1 SGHNT and CDR2 YYREEE (reference sequence). The CDR3 is CASSHRQGAYNEQFF. As DNA, the CDR3 is TGTGCCAGCAGCCATAGACAGGGGGCCTACAATGAGCAGTTCTTC.

The J gene is TRBJ2-1, the V gene TRBV7-6; 11 nucleotides agree with TRBD2. This CDR3 has 16 amino acids. Per the germline V gene, CDR1 is SGHVS and CDR2 is FNYEAQ. With V trimmed by 1 base and J by 7 bases, 6 bases remained unmatched. The CDR3, as DNA: TGTGCCAGCAGCTTAGTAGCGGGGGGGCCGTTGAATGAGCAGTTCTTC. Its protein product is CASSLVAGGPLNEQFF.

The chain joins TRBV5-4 to TRBJ2-2; a possible D gene is TRBD2 (7 bases). The CDR3 has 15 amino acids. V was cut by 4 bases and J by 6 bases, with 16 bases left in between. Germline lookup yields CDR1 SGHNT and CDR2 YYREEE (reference sequence). DNA for the CDR3: TGTGCCAGCAGCCTACAGGGACGGGGGGCCGGGGAGCTGTTTTTT. Translating it yields CASSLQGRGAGELFF. The entire variable domain, with the rest obtained from reference TRBV5-4 and TRBJ2-2, is as follows: ETGVTQSPTHLIKTRGQQVTLRCSSQSGHNTVSWYQQALGQGPQFIFQYYREEENGRGNFPPRFSGLQFPNYSSELNVNALELDDSALYLCASSLQGRGAGELFFGEGSRLTVL.

This rearrangement joins TRBV2 to TRBJ2-1; D ambiguous. Trimming shortened V by 9 bases and J by 1 base, and 10 bases separated the two germline ends. Per germline, CDR1 SNHLY and CDR2 FYNNEI. There are 13 residues in the CDR3. The CDR3 reads CASHGDSYNEQFF. The DNA for the CDR3 is TGTGCCAGTCACGGAGATTCCTACAATGAGCAGTTCTTC.